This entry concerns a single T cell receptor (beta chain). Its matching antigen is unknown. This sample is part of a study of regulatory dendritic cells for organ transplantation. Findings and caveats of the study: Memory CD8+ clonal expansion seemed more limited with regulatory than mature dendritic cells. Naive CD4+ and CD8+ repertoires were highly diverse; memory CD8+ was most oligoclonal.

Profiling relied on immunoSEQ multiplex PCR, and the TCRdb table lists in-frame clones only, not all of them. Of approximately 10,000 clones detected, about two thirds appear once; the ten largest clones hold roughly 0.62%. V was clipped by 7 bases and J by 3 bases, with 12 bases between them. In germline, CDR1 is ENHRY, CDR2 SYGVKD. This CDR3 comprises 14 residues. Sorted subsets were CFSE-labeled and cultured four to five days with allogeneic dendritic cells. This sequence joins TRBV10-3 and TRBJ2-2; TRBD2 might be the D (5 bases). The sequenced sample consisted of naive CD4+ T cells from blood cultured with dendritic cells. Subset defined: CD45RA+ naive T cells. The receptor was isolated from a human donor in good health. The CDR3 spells CAIKAGTDTGELFF. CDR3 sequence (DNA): TGTGCCATCAAGGCGGGTACGGACACCGGGGAGCTGTTTTTT.